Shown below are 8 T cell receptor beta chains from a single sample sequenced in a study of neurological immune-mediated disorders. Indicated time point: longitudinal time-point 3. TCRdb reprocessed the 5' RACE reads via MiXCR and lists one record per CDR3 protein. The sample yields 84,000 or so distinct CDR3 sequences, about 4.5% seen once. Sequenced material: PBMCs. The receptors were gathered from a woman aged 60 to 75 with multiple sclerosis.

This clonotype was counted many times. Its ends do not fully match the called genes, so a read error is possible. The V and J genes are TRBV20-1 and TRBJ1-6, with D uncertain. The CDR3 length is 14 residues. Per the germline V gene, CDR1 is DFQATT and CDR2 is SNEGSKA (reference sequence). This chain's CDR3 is CSAREVPYNSPLHF. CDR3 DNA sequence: TGCAGTGCTCGAGAGGTACCCTATAATTCACCCCTCCACTTT.

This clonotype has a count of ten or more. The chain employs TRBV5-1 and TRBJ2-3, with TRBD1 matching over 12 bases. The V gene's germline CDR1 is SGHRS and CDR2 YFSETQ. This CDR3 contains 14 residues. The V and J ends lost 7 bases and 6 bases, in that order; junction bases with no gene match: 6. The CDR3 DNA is TGCGCCAGCCGCGGGACAGGGGGCTCGGATACGCAGTATTTT. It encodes CASRGTGGSDTQYF.

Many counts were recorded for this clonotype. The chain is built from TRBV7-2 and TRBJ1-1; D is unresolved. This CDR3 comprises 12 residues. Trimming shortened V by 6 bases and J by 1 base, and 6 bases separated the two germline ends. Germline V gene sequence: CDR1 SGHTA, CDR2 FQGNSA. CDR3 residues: CASRLQNTEAFF. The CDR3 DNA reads TGTGCCAGCAGACTACAGAACACTGAAGCTTTCTTT.

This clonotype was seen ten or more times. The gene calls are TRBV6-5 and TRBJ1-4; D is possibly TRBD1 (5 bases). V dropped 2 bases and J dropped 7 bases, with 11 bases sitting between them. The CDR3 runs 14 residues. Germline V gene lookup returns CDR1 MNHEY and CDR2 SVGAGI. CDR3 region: CASSYQGLGEKLFF. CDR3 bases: TGTGCCAGCAGTTACCAGGGACTGGGTGAAAAACTGTTTTTT.

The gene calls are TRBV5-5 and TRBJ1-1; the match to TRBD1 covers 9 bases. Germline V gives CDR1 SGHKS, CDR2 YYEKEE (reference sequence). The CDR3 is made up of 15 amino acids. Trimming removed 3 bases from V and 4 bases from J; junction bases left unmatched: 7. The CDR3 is CASSSRTGAGTEAFF. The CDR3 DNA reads TGTGCCAGCAGCTCCAGGACAGGGGCGGGCACTGAAGCTTTCTTT.

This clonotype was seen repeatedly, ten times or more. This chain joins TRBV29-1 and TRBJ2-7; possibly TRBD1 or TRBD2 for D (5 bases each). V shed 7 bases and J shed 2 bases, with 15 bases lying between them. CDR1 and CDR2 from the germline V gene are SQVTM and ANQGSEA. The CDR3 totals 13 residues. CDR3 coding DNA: TGCAGCGCTTTCCGGGACGAACCCTACGAGCAGTACTTC. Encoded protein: CSAFRDEPYEQYF.

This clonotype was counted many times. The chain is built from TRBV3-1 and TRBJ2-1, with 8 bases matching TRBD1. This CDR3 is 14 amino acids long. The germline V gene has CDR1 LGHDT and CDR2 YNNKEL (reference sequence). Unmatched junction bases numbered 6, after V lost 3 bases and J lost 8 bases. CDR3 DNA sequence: TGTGCCAGCAGCCAGAGGGGACAGGCCGATGAGCAGTTCTTC. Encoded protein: CASSQRGQADEQFF.

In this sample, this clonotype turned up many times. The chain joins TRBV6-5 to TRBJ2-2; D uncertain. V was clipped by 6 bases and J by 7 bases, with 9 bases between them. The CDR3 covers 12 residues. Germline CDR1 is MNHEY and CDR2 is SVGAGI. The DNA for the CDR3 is TGTGCCAGCAGCCGGTCCAGCGGGGAGCTGTTTTTT. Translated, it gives CASSRSSGELFF.